A single sample gave rise to the 8 T cell receptor beta chains below, sequenced in a study of T-cell memory formation after mild COVID-19. TCRdb processed the 5' RACE reads anew with MiXCR; each CDR3 protein has one entry. The top ten hold about 12% of the sample, which has hundreds of thousands of distinct CDR3 sequences, about 20% seen once. Sample: PBMCs or a T cell subset sorted from them (not recorded which). The receptors were sampled from an adult woman who had mild COVID-19 (a few samples of this study predate the infection). Cell type and time point are not known.

This clonotype has just a few counts. The chain recombines TRBV6-2 or TRBV6-3 with TRBJ2-7; 9 bases are a match to TRBD1. Germline-derived CDR1 and CDR2 are MNHEY and SVGEGT. V shed 5 bases and J 5 bases; nucleotides not matched to a gene: 10. The length of the CDR3 is 15 residues. The CDR3 reads CASSPRYRGRDEQYF. The CDR3 DNA is TGTGCCAGCAGTCCCCGGTACAGGGGGCGCGACGAGCAGTACTTC.

The chain joins TRBV11-1 to TRBJ2-1, with D uncertain. The germline V gene has CDR1 SGHAT and CDR2 FQDESV (reference sequence). This CDR3 is built from 13 residues. Trimming stripped 4 bases from V and 8 bases from J, with 12 bases between. The DNA for the CDR3 is TGTGCCAGCAGCTCGCAACTATACGATGAGCAGTTCTTC. Protein sequence: CASSSQLYDEQFF.

The rearrangement links TRBV20-1 to TRBJ1-5, with TRBD1 identical over 9 bases. The CDR3 extends over 15 amino acids. V lost 5 bases, J lost 5 bases, and 10 bases stayed unmatched. Germline V gene sequence: CDR1 DFQATT, CDR2 SNEGSKA (reference sequence). CDR3 in amino acids: CSAFTGTGIDQPQHF. The DNA of the CDR3 is TGCAGTGCTTTTACCGGGACAGGGATAGATCAGCCCCAGCATTTT.

The chain employs TRBV24-1 and TRBJ2-1; D tentatively reads TRBD1 or TRBD2 (7 bases each). Germline CDR1 is KGHDR and CDR2 is SFDVKD. The length of the CDR3 is 16 residues. V lost 5 bases to trimming and J lost 3 bases, with 16 bases between them. CDR3 region: CATSASGGAFYNEQFF. Written as DNA, the CDR3 is TGTGCCACCAGTGCCTCAGGGGGGGCCTTCTACAATGAGCAGTTCTTC.

V gene TRBV6-5 combines with J gene TRBJ2-7; no reliable D call. The V gene's germline CDR1 is MNHEY and CDR2 SVGAGI. CDR3 length: 14 residues. Trimming shortened V by 0 bases and J by 1 base, and 7 bases separated the two germline ends. The CDR3 nucleotides are TGTGCCAGCAGTTACTCTACAGCGTCCTACGAGCAGTACTTC. Encoded protein: CASSYSTASYEQYF.

The chain is built from TRBV6-2 or TRBV6-3 and TRBJ2-3; D remains unclear. Trimming stripped 4 bases from V and 5 bases from J, with 10 bases between. The CDR3 has 13 residues. The germline V gene encodes CDR1 MNHEY and CDR2 SVGEGT. The CDR3 sequence is CASSFNLGDTQYF. As DNA, the CDR3 is TGTGCCAGCAGTTTCAACCTGGGAGATACGCAGTATTTT.

This chain links TRBV27 with TRBJ2-3, with 10 nucleotides matching TRBD1. J gave up 9 bases and V 4 bases, and 7 bases lay outside the gene matches. Germline CDR1 and CDR2: MNHEY and SMNVEV (reference sequence). The CDR3 extends over 14 amino acids. DNA of the CDR3: TGTGCCAGCAGTTACCGACAGGGGGCCCGAACGCAGTATTTT. Protein sequence: CASSYRQGARTQYF.

The sample holds a few counts of this clonotype. V is TRBV7-8 and J is TRBJ2-1; 8 positions agree with TRBD2. There are 15 residues in the CDR3. The V and J ends lost 5 bases and 2 bases, in that order; junction bases with no gene match: 5. Germline lookup yields CDR1 SGHVS and CDR2 FQNEAQ. The CDR3 loop reads CASSGLAGAYNEQFF. The DNA for the CDR3 is TGTGCCAGCAGCGGTCTAGCGGGCGCCTACAATGAGCAGTTCTTC. Supplemented by reference TRBV7-8 and TRBJ2-1, the full variable domain reads GAGVSQSPRYKVAKRGQDVALRCDPISGHVSLFWYQQALGQGPEFLTYFQNEAQLDKSGLPSDRFFAERPEGSVSTLKIQRTQQEDSAVYLCASSGLAGAYNEQFFGPGTRLTVL.